This T cell receptor (beta chain) stems from a study of blood T cell repertoires in COVID-19. The overall study: Collection of acute and convalescent COVID-19 samples took place in the United States, Italy and Spain. PBMCs, B-cell-depleted T cells, or T cells were the source of the cDNA or gDNA that made up the material.

Authors' processing steps: Quantification of nucleated cells was approximated via reference gene primer amplification. Using immunoSEQ multiplex PCR, the repertoire was profiled, and TCRdb retains in-frame clones only, with some absent. D and trimming come from the DNA, and the V and J calls and clone size come from that table. The table shows about 160,000 clones, with 80% to 90% occurring only once. The sequenced sample was peripheral blood. The sequence was obtained from a man between 40 and 49 years old with acute or convalescent COVID-19.

The chain's CDR3 is CASSPGSSYEQYF. CDR3 DNA: TGTGCCAGCAGCCCGGGGAGCTCCTACGAGCAGTACTTC. The rearrangement joins TRBV11-2 to TRBJ2-7; TRBD2 is a possible D gene (5 bases). This CDR3 region has 13 residues. The V gene's germline CDR1 is SGHAT and CDR2 FQNNGV. Trimming removed 5 bases from V and 0 bases from J, with 8 bases in between.